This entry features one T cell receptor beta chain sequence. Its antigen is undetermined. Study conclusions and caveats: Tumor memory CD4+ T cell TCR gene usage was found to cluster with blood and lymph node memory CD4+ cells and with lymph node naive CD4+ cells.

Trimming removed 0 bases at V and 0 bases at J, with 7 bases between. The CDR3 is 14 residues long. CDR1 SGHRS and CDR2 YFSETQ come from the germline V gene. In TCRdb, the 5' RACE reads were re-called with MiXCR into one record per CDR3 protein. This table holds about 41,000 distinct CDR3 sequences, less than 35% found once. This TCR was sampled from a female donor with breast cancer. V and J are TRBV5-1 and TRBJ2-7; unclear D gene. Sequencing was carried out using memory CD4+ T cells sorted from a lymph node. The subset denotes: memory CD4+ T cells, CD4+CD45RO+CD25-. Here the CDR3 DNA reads TGCGCCAGCAGCTTGGAGGGCAACTCCTACGAGCAGTACTTC. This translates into CASSLEGNSYEQYF.